This TCR beta chain originates from a study of patients and donors after allogeneic stem cell transplantation. MiXCR, applied by TCRdb to the RT-PCR reads, yields one record per CDR3 protein. The table shows fewer than 95,000 distinct CDR3 sequences, with approximately 5.2% occurring only once. This CDR3 has 11 amino acids. V shed 6 bases and J shed 6 bases, with 7 bases lying between them. This clonotype was detected ten times or more. This chain connects TRBV12-3 or TRBV12-4 to TRBJ2-3, with D hard to call. The sequence derives from a human donor who was either an allogeneic HSCT recipient or a stem cell or donor lymphocyte infusion donor (not recorded which). It is not recorded whose cells these are; they may come from a transplant donor. The sequencing input was blood, either unsorted or a sorted T cell fraction (not recorded which). CDR3 loop: CASRIGDTQYF. The CDR3 region has the DNA TGTGCCAGCAGAATCGGGGATACGCAGTATTTT.